Given below is one T cell receptor (beta chain) in context. Its antigen is undetermined. The sample originates from a study of cytomegalovirus exposure and HLA in healthy donors. Study results and caveats: The presence/absence work took it that sequencing depth was about the same across donors.

The CDR3 sequence is 14 residues long. V was trimmed by 5 bases and J by 5 bases, leaving 15 bases between them. Per the germline V gene, CDR1 is SEHNR and CDR2 is FQNEAQ (reference sequence). 13 Jbeta primers and 60 Vbeta primers were used for the PCR. This table comes from immunoSEQ multiplex PCR, and its TCRdb copy is limited to in-frame clones, with some not included. Of about 110,000 clones in the sample, around 77% were seen once. The sample taken for sequencing was PBMCs. The chain joins TRBV7-9 to TRBJ1-2; D is perhaps TRBD1 (6 bases). This clonotype originated in a man younger than 35 in good health and CMV-seronegative. The CDR3 sequence is CASSPRGGGYGYTF. The CDR3 coding sequence is TGTGCCAGCAGCCCACGAGGGGGTGGGTATGGCTACACCTTC.